This T cell receptor beta chain was identified in a study of spatial heterogeneity in lung cancer. As for the study in general: There were consistently more beta-chain sequences detected than alpha-chain sequences. For tumor regions, TCR transcript counts showed a strong correlation with a T cell module score derived from matched bulk RNA-seq.

This sample's time point: sample taken at primary tumor resection. Unsorted whole RNA from tumor, nontumor lung or frozen PBMC underwent sequencing. This clonotype was recorded many times. Its antigen is as yet unknown. Study-wide results and caveats: Tumoral mutation counts were tracked by counts of expanded intratumoral alpha and beta TCRs.

The CDR3 is 14 residues long. Trimming removed 3 bases from V and 5 bases from J, with 14 bases in between. The V gene's germline CDR1 is KGHSH and CDR2 LQKENI. Unique molecular identifiers tagged every individual TCR cDNA molecule. TCRdb used MiXCR to reprocess the 5' RACE reads, holding one entry per CDR3 protein. The sample lists about 7,400 distinct CDR3 sequences, approximately 7% occurring once. This receptor was identified in a male donor with early-stage non-small cell lung cancer. Material: lung tumor tissue, obtained at surgery. J is TRBJ2-7 and V is TRBV18; D might be TRBD1 or TRBD2, each matching 5 bases. CDR3: CASSPHRSSDEQYF. The CDR3, as DNA: TGTGCCAGCTCACCGCACAGGAGTAGCGACGAGCAGTACTTC.